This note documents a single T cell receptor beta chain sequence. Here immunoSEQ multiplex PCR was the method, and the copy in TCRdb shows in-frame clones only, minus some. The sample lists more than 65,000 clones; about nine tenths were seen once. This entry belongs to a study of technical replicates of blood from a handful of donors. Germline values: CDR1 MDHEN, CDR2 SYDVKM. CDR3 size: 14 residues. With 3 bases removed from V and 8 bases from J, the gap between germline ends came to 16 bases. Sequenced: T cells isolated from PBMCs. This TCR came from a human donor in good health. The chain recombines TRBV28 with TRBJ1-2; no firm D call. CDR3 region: CASSLRRLNWGYTF. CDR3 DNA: TGTGCCAGCAGTTTGAGGCGGCTTAACTGGGGCTACACCTTC.